This TCR beta chain was recorded in a study of T cell changes during pregnancy in multiple sclerosis. The germline V and J ends were trimmed by 2 bases and 4 bases, with 10 bases remaining between them. This CDR3 spans 15 amino acids. Germline assignment: CDR1 SGHRS and CDR2 YFSETQ. This table comes from immunoSEQ multiplex PCR, and its TCRdb copy is limited to in-frame clones, with some not included. The data contain tens of thousands of clones, less than 95% of them singletons. The sequence derives from a female donor in good health, enrolled as a control in a pregnancy study. The sample in question was CD4+ T cells from peripheral blood mononuclear cells, obtained in the third trimester of pregnancy. The V gene is TRBV5-1, the J gene TRBJ1-6; the D gene is possibly TRBD1 (6 bases). CDR3 nucleotide sequence: TGCGCCAGCAGCTTATCCGGACAGTATAATTCACCCCTCCACTTT. Encoded protein: CASSLSGQYNSPLHF.